This TCR beta chain was identified in a study of chemoradiotherapy in HPV16-positive cancers. Clones were read by immunoSEQ multiplex PCR, and TCRdb kept only the in-frame ones, dropping some. The sample has approximately 10,000 clones, just under 80% seen once. The clonotype was recovered from a human donor with HPV-associated anogenital cancer. The material was obtained from a patient who underwent chemoradiotherapy.

CDR3 sequence (DNA): TGTGCCAGCAGCAGGACAGGGGACACCGGGGAGCTGTTTTTT. This gives the protein CASSRTGDTGELFF. The rearrangement links TRBV7-9 to TRBJ2-2; TRBD1 matches 9 bases. V trimming: 5 bases; J trimming: 3 bases; junction bases outside the gene matches: 1. CDR1 is SEHNR and CDR2 is FQNEAQ in the germline V gene (reference sequence). The CDR3 spans 14 residues.